The T cell receptor (beta chain) under discussion was sequenced for a study of cytomegalovirus exposure and HLA in healthy donors. Notes on the study in general: A later examination showed that TCR association rates differed by HLA locus, with DRB1 most and HLA-C fewest. In a later analysis, HLA-associated TCR beta chains were more clonally expanded than equally common others.

In nominal health when sampled, donors likely had unrecorded immune exposures nonetheless. The PCR used 60 Vbeta and 13 Jbeta primers. Here immunoSEQ multiplex PCR was the method, and the copy in TCRdb shows in-frame clones only, minus some. Of about 180,000 clones listed, over 60% are singletons. The trim removed 3 bases at V and 7 bases at J, leaving 6 bases unmatched. Germline loops: CDR1 LNHDA, CDR2 SQIVND (reference sequence). The CDR3 runs to 16 residues. With respect to this clone: Antigen specificity is unknown.

J is TRBJ2-4 and V is TRBV19; 13 bases are shared with TRBD2. The sequenced sample was PBMCs. The receptor's source is a man aged 35 to 55 in good health and CMV-seronegative. As DNA, the CDR3 is TGTGCCAGTAGTATGGGGGGACTAGCGGGGAGGAACATTCAGTACTTC. Its translation is CASSMGGLAGRNIQYF.